The clone carrying this TCR beta chain appeared a few times. Profiling relied on immunoSEQ multiplex PCR, and the TCRdb table lists in-frame clones only, not all of them. The sample carries about 57,000 clones, 85% to 90% recorded once. The sample originates from a study of T cell responses to AZD1222 COVID-19 vaccine. V was trimmed by 0 bases and J by 10 bases, leaving 13 bases between them. Per the germline V gene, CDR1 is MNHNY and CDR2 is SVGAGI (reference sequence). This CDR3 is built from 15 residues. This sequence originates from an adult in good health. The chain carries TRBV6-6 and TRBJ1-6, with D hard to call. Sequences were derived from peripheral blood, sampled on day 0 of AZD1222 vaccination. The CDR3 sequence is CASSYSTGNGSPLHF. In DNA, the CDR3 is TGTGCCAGCAGTTACTCTACCGGGAACGGCTCACCCCTCCACTTT.